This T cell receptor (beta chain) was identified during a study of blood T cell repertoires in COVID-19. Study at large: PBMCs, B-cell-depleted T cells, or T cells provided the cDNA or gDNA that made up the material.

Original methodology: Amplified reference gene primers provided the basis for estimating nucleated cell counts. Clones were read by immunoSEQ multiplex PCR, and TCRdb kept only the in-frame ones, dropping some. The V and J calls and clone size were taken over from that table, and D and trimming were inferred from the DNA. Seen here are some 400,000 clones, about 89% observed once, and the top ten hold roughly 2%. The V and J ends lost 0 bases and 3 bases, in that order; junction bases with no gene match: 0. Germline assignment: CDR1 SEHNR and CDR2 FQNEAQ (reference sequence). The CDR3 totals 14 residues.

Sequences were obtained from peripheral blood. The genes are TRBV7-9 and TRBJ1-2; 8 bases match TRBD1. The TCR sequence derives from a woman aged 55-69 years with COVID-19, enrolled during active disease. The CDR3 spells CASSLAQGDYGYTF. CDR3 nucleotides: TGTGCCAGCAGCTTAGCACAGGGGGACTATGGCTACACCTTC.